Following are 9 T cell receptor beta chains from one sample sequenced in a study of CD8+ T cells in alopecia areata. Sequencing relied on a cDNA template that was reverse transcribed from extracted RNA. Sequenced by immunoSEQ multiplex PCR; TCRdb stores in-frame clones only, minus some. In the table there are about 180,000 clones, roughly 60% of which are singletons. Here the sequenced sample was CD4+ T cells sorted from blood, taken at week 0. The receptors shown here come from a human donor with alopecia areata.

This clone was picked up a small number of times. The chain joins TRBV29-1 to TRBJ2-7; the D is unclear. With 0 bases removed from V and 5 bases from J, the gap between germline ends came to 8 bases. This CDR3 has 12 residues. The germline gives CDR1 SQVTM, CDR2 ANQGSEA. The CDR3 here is CSVEDPGNEQYF. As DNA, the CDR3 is TGCAGCGTTGAAGATCCTGGAAACGAGCAGTACTTC.

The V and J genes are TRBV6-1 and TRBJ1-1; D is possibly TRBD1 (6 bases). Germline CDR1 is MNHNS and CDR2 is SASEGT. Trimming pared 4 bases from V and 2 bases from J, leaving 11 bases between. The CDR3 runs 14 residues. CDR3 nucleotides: TGTGCCAGCAGTGGACAGGAGATTAACACTGAAGCTTTCTTT. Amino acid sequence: CASSGQEINTEAFF.

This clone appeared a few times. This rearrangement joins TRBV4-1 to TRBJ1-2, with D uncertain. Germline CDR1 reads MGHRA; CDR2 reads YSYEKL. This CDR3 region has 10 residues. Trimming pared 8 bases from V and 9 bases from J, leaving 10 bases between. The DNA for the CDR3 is TGCGCCAGCTCAAATGGGAGCTACACCTTC. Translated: CASSNGSYTF.

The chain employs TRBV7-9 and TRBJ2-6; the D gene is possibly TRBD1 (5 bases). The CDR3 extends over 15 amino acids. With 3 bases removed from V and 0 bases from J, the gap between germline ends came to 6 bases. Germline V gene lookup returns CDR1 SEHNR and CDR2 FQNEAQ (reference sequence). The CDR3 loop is CASSFGASGANVLTF. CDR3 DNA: TGTGCCAGCAGCTTTGGGGCCTCTGGGGCCAACGTCCTGACTTTC. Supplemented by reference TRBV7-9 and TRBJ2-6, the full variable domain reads DTGVSQNPRHKITKRGQNVTFRCDPISEHNRLYWYRQTLGQGPEFLTYFQNEAQLEKSRLLSDRFSAERPKGSFSTLEIQRTEQGDSAMYLCASSFGASGANVLTFGAGSRLTVL.

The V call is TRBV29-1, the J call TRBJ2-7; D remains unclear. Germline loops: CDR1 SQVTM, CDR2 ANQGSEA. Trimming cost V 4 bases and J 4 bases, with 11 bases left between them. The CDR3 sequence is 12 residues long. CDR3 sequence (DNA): TGCAGCGTTGCTGCTACTGTGTACGAGCAGTACTTC. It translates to CSVAATVYEQYF.

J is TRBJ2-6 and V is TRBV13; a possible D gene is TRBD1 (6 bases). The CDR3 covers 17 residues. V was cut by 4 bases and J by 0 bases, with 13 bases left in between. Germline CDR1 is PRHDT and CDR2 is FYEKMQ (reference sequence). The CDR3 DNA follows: TGTGCCAGCAGCTGGCTGACAGGTTCCTCTGGGGCCAACGTCCTGACTTTC. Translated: CASSWLTGSSGANVLTF.

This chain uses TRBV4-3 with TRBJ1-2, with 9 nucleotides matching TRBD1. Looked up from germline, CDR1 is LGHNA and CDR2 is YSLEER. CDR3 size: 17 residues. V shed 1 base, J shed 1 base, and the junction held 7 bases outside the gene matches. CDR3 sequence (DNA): TGCGCCAGCAGCCAAGGATGGGACAGGGTCAATAACTATGGCTACACCTTC. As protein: CASSQGWDRVNNYGYTF.

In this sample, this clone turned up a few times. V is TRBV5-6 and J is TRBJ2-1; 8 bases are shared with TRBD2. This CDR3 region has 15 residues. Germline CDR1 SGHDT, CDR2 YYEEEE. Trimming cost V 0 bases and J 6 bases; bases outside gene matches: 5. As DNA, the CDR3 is TGTGCCAGCAGCTTGGCCGGGGGGGCTGGCAATGAGCAGTTCTTC. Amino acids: CASSLAGGAGNEQFF.

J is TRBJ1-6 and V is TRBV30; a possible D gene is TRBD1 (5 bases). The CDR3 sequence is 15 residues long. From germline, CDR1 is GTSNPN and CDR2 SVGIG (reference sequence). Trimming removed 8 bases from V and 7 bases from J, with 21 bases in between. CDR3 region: CAASLTDRENSPLHF. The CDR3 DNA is TGTGCCGCGTCCTTGACAGACAGAGAAAATTCACCCCTCCACTTT.